A selection of T cell receptor beta chains follows, all from one sample in a study of siplizumab effects on memory and regulatory T cells. Some clones are missing from TCRdb's copy, which holds only in-frame ones; the method was immunoSEQ multiplex PCR. Of roughly 93,000 clones in the sample, about 94% are singletons; the top ten hold around 1.5%. Sample: non-Treg CD4+ T cells sorted from blood. The receptors were sampled from a human donor in good health. Each CDR3 is given with its conserved first and last residue. Fields, in order: V gene, J gene, CDR3 length, CDR3 protein.

>TRBV11-2|TRBJ2-1|17
CASSLEFLAGLYNEQFF
>TRBV2|TRBJ2-2|15
CASSEARDNTGELFF
>TRBV28|TRBJ1-1|14
CASSPMWGSTEAFF
>TRBV7-9|TRBJ2-2|13
CASSLASTGELFF
>TRBV6-1|TRBJ2-7|14
CASSDSTGPYEQYF
>TRBV7-9|TRBJ1-5|14
CASSPRGGYQPQHF
>TRBV7-3|TRBJ1-1|15
CASSLREGTGAEAFF
>TRBV5-1|TRBJ1-4|17
CASSPGTGGFKNEKLFF
>TRBV30|TRBJ1-2|14
CAWSVRAWGIGYTF
>TRBV19|TRBJ2-7|13
CASNPAGLGEQYF
>TRBV28|TRBJ1-1|15
CASASRGGMNTEAFF
>TRBV6-5|TRBJ1-2|16
CASSYSSKGRSHGYTF
>TRBV18|TRBJ1-4|16
CASSPPPGRTNEKLFF
>TRBV28|TRBJ2-7|15
CASSPPGTQNYEQYF
>TRBV18|TRBJ1-2|13
CASSSQGSGGYTF
>TRBV30|TRBJ1-2|13
CAWSVELNYGYTF
>TRBV18|TRBJ1-2|12
CASSPDRGVYTF
>TRBV15|TRBJ2-3|13
CATSRAGRDTQYF
>TRBV19|TRBJ1-1|16
CASSMSGRGRTSGAFF
>TRBV15|TRBJ2-3|17
CATSRDPAGQDADTQYF
>TRBV20-1|TRBJ2-4|11
CSAREGTLQYF
>TRBV2|TRBJ2-5|14
CASTKGRRQETQYF
>TRBV28|TRBJ1-6|15
CASSPRTARGSPLHF
>TRBV9|TRBJ1-2|16
CASSGPLEVADYGYTF
>TRBV19|TRBJ2-1|12
CASSTRGIEQFF
>TRBV28|TRBJ1-3|14
CASSFLGTGNTIYF
>TRBV29-1|TRBJ1-3|14
CSVGGTDSGNTIYF
>TRBV28|TRBJ2-5|15
CASSPTGTGKETQYF
>TRBV4-1|TRBJ2-5|13
CASSLAGAETQYF
>TRBV28|TRBJ2-7|14
CASSSWGPSYEQYF
>TRBV19|TRBJ2-5|13
CASSFDMRETQYF
>TRBV5-1|TRBJ2-7|16
CASSLPLVGTLGEQYF
>TRBV28|TRBJ2-1|16
CASSSRGQGDYNEQFF
>TRBV6-6|TRBJ2-7|16
CASSYSTGGSAYEQYF
>TRBV7-9|TRBJ1-1|16
CASSSLTGTGGTEAFF
>TRBV11-3|TRBJ2-1|14
CASSPATGWDEQFF